This TCR beta chain was sequenced during a study of OX40 agonist ivuxolimab in advanced cancers. In the study overall: The study treated patients with ivuxolimab, an agonistic anti-OX40 (CD134) antibody. Across the patients, intravenous ivuxolimab was delivered every 2 weeks at 0.01 to 10 mg/kg. The study's findings and limits: The study found that CD8+ T cells averaged more expanded clones than CD4+.

A note on this clone: Its antigen is still unknown.

Repertoires were generated with immunoSEQ multiplex PCR, while TCRdb's copy carries only in-frame clones and drops some. The table includes 55,000 to 60,000 clones, about 83% detected once. The CDR3 sequence is 15 residues long. The germline V and J ends were trimmed by 3 bases and 4 bases, with 15 bases remaining between them. The germline gives CDR1 SGHAT, CDR2 FQNNGV. This clonotype originated in an adult with an advanced solid tumor such as melanoma, head and neck, liver or kidney cancer. V and J are TRBV11-2 and TRBJ1-2, with D uncertain. The source material was CD4+ or CD8+ T cells sorted from blood, sampled in a trial of the OX40 agonist ivuxolimab. CDR3 in amino acids: CASSLSTGDGYGYTF. The CDR3 region has the DNA TGTGCCAGCAGCTTGTCAACGGGAGATGGCTATGGCTACACCTTC.